The 27 T cell receptor beta chains reported below all come from one sample, sequenced in a study of regulatory T cells in long-lasting Graves disease. Time point in this sample: persistent/refractory GD, antithyroid drugs over 5 years with positive TRAb. Construction of the TCR library relied on RNA isolated from PBMCs. HTBI primers from iRepertoire and Arm-PCR of CDR3 regions yielded the TCR beta libraries. Using its own MiXCR run on the multiplex PCR reads, TCRdb lists one record per CDR3 protein. Seen here are a few hundred thousand distinct CDR3 sequences, 23% observed once, and the top ten hold approximately 28%. The input for sequencing was peripheral blood mononuclear cells (PBMCs), taken when the disease was refractory, from a patient treated with antithyroid drugs. The source is a female donor with Graves disease.

This clonotype turned up a few times. The V call is TRBV15, the J call TRBJ1-1; D may be TRBD1 (6 bases). The CDR3 contains 15 residues. Trimming stripped 0 bases from V and 4 bases from J, with 12 bases between. Germline CDR1 and CDR2: LNHNV and YYDKDF (reference sequence). DNA of the CDR3: TGTGCCACCAGCAGAGATGCCAGGGGTACCACTGAAGCTTTCTTT. It encodes CATSRDARGTTEAFF.

This rearrangement joins TRBV30 to TRBJ2-7, with no clear D. V was trimmed by 3 bases and J by 0 bases, leaving 15 bases between them. This CDR3 comprises 15 residues. The germline V gene encodes CDR1 GTSNPN and CDR2 SVGIG (reference sequence). The CDR3 reads CAWRILGTSSYEQYF. CDR3 sequence (DNA): TGTGCCTGGAGAATTCTAGGCACCAGCTCCTACGAGCAGTACTTC. The full variable domain, its missing parts supplied by reference TRBV30 and TRBJ2-7, is SQTIHQWPATLVQPVGSPLSLECTVEGTSNPNLYWYRQAAGRGLQLLFYSVGIGQISSEVPQNLSASRPQDRQFILSSKKLLLSDSGFYLCAWRILGTSSYEQYFGPGTRLTVT.

This clonotype has just a few counts. CDR3 amino acids: CASSWETGFYNSPLHF. CDR3 nucleotide sequence: TGTGCCAGCAGCTGGGAGACAGGGTTCTATAATTCACCCCTCCACTTT. The chain couples TRBV5-5 to TRBJ1-6; 7 positions match TRBD1. Germline CDR1 reads SGHKS; CDR2 reads YYEKEE (reference sequence). The CDR3 runs 16 residues. Unmatched junction bases numbered 6, after V lost 3 bases and J lost 3 bases.

The chain joins TRBV20-1 to TRBJ2-7; D tentatively reads TRBD1 or TRBD2 (5 bases each). Trimming stripped 3 bases from V and 4 bases from J, with 16 bases between. The CDR3 loop spans 14 amino acids. The germline gives CDR1 DFQATT, CDR2 SNEGSKA (reference sequence). The CDR3 spells CSARPGTMGYEQYF. DNA for the CDR3: TGCAGTGCTAGGCCCGGGACCATGGGGTACGAGCAGTACTTC.

This clonotype was detected only a few times. V is TRBV20-1 and J is TRBJ2-4, with D unresolved. The germline CDR1 and CDR2 sequences are DFQATT and SNEGSKA (reference sequence). Trimming took 6 bases from V and 8 from J, leaving 17 bases between them. The CDR3 sequence is 13 residues long. Here the CDR3 reads CSATERLRDIQYF. CDR3 nucleotides: TGCAGTGCCACAGAACGGCTTCGTGACATTCAGTACTTC.

The rearrangement uses TRBV18 and TRBJ2-2, with 10 bases lining up with TRBD2. CDR1 and CDR2 (germline): KGHSH, LQKENI. This CDR3 comprises 17 residues. Unmatched junction bases numbered 3, after V lost 2 bases and J lost 0 bases. CDR3 DNA sequence: TGTGCCAGCTCACCATGGACTAGCGGCACGAACACCGGGGAGCTGTTTTTT. Protein product: CASSPWTSGTNTGELFF.

The chain carries TRBV12-3 or TRBV12-4 and TRBJ2-3; the match to TRBD2 covers 8 bases. This CDR3 has 16 residues. Trimming cost V 4 bases and J 0 bases; bases outside gene matches: 6. The CDR3 sequence: CASSSTSGTSTDTQYF. The DNA for the CDR3 is TGTGCCAGCAGTTCAACTAGCGGTACTAGCACAGATACGCAGTATTTT.

This clonotype was observed many times. CDR3 coding DNA: TGTGCCAGCAGTTTCCTGGGCCCGGGACAGGGCCTCTCTGGGGCCAACGTCCTGACTTTC. It translates to CASSFLGPGQGLSGANVLTF. The gene calls are TRBV7-3 and TRBJ2-6, with TRBD1 identical over 9 bases. In germline, CDR1 is SGHTA, CDR2 FQGTGA. CDR3 length: 20 residues. V lost 6 bases to trimming and J lost 0 bases; unmatched junction nucleotides: 15.

This clonotype was seen a few times. V usage is TRBV2 and J usage is TRBJ1-1, with no clear D. This CDR3 is 13 amino acids long. V lost 8 bases, J lost 3 bases, and 13 bases lay in between. The germline V gene encodes CDR1 SNHLY and CDR2 FYNNEI. The CDR3 region is CASGRSWDTEAFF. The DNA for the CDR3 is TGTGCCAGCGGTAGGAGTTGGGACACTGAAGCTTTCTTT.

Regarding this clonotype: The junction shows a germline mismatch at one end, possibly a read error. This rearrangement joins TRBV10-3 to TRBJ2-7; TRBD1 matches 11 bases. The CDR3 extends over 15 amino acids. The germline gives CDR1 ENHRY, CDR2 SYGVKD. The CDR3 coding sequence is TGTGCCACCAGTCGGACGGGACAGGGGGACTACGAGCAGTACTTC. Amino acids: CATSRTGQGDYEQYF.

The chain employs TRBV20-1 and TRBJ1-2; D may be TRBD1 (5 bases). The V end was cut by 6 bases, the J end by 4 bases, with 12 bases between. Germline values: CDR1 DFQATT, CDR2 SNEGSKA (reference sequence). CDR3 length: 12 residues. CDR3 sequence reads: CSAGGGSYGYTF. The CDR3 bases are TGCAGTGCGGGGGGAGGGTCCTATGGCTACACCTTC.

As to this clonotype: Just one base apart from a much larger clone, this may be a read error. The J gene is TRBJ1-1, the V gene TRBV28, with D maybe TRBD1 (5 bases). The CDR3 is made up of 13 amino acids. Looked up from germline, CDR1 is MDHEN and CDR2 is SYDVKM. V was clipped by 5 bases and J by 1 base, with 8 bases between them. The DNA for the CDR3 is TGTGCCAGCAGTGACAGCCCGAACACTGAAGCTTTCTTT. This codes for CASSDSPNTEAFF.

The genes are TRBV20-1 and TRBJ1-2; D ambiguous. This CDR3 has 12 residues. In germline, CDR1 is DFQATT, CDR2 SNEGSKA (reference sequence). V lost 7 bases to trimming and J lost 6 bases, with 15 bases between them. The CDR3 coding sequence is TGCAGTGGAACGCCCTCGGACGATGGCTACACCTTC. Translated: CSGTPSDDGYTF.

V and J are TRBV6-5 and TRBJ2-2; D possibly uses TRBD1 or TRBD2 (6 bases each). Trimming pared 0 bases from V and 3 bases from J, leaving 14 bases between. CDR1 is MNHEY, CDR2 SVGAGI, per germline. The CDR3 sequence is 17 residues long. The CDR3 bases are TGTGCCAGCAGTTACTCGTTGGGGGGCGTACACACCGGGGAGCTGTTTTTT. It translates to CASSYSLGGVHTGELFF.

A few counts support this clonotype. V is TRBV2 and J is TRBJ1-3; D is unresolved. CDR1 and CDR2 (germline): SNHLY, FYNNEI. The CDR3 loop spans 14 amino acids. V was trimmed by 4 bases and J by 0 bases, leaving 7 bases between them. This CDR3 is CASSVISSGNTIYF. In nucleotides, the CDR3 is TGTGCCAGCAGTGTTATAAGCTCTGGAAACACCATATATTTT.

This clonotype was observed a handful of times. This chain joins TRBV7-9 and TRBJ1-2; D unclear. The CDR3 consists of 13 residues. The germline gives CDR1 SEHNR, CDR2 FQNEAQ (reference sequence). Trimming pared 0 bases from V and 5 bases from J, leaving 7 bases between. CDR3 nucleotides: TGTGCCAGCAGCTTAGCGTACGAGTATGGCTACACCTTC. The encoded protein is CASSLAYEYGYTF.

This clonotype showed up just a few times. V usage is TRBV12-3 or TRBV12-4 and J usage is TRBJ2-4; 13 bases are a match to TRBD2. Trimming removed 2 bases from V and 1 base from J; junction bases left unmatched: 11. The CDR3 covers 20 residues. CDR3: CASSLLRTSGSRLAKNIQYF. For the CDR3, the DNA is TGTGCCAGCAGTTTACTGAGGACTAGCGGGAGTAGGTTGGCCAAAAACATTCAGTACTTC.

This chain uses TRBV28 with TRBJ2-1; perhaps TRBD2 as D (6 bases). CDR3 length: 12 amino acids. From germline, CDR1 is MDHEN and CDR2 SYDVKM. V was clipped by 5 bases and J by 9 bases, with 11 bases between them. CDR3 nucleotides: TGTGCCAGCAGTGCGGGGTATCGTGAGCAGTTCTTC. Translation gives CASSAGYREQFF.

CDR3 DNA sequence: TGTGCCACCAGCAGAGTTTCGGGGAACGGTCCGAACGAGCAGTACTTC. Its protein is CATSRVSGNGPNEQYF. This chain links TRBV15 with TRBJ2-7; perhaps TRBD2 as D (5 bases). V was trimmed by 1 base and J by 5 bases, leaving 18 bases between them. The CDR3 length is 16 residues. CDR1 and CDR2 (germline): LNHNV, YYDKDF (reference sequence). Based on the CDR3 plus reference TRBV15 and TRBJ2-7, the full variable domain is DAMVIQNPRYQVTQFGKPVTLSCSQTLNHNVMYWYQQKSSQAPKLLFHYYDKDFNNEADTPDNFQSRRPNTSFCFLDIRSPGLGDTAMYLCATSRVSGNGPNEQYFGPGTRLTVT.

In its sample, this clonotype was seen a few times. V is TRBV19 and J is TRBJ1-1; the D gene is possibly TRBD1 (6 bases). This CDR3 contains 14 residues. The germline V gene encodes CDR1 LNHDA and CDR2 SQIVND (reference sequence). Deletions cut 5 bases from V and 0 bases from J, with 10 bases between. The CDR3 spells CASSSDRLNTEAFF. CDR3 DNA: TGTGCCAGTAGTTCGGACAGATTGAACACTGAAGCTTTCTTT.

A few counts support this clonotype. The chain uses TRBV3-1 and TRBJ2-6, with D possibly matching TRBD2 (6 bases). The CDR3 loop spans 14 amino acids. CDR1 is LGHDT, CDR2 YNNKEL, per germline (reference sequence). V dropped 11 bases and J dropped 0 bases, with 11 bases sitting between them. CDR3 protein: CACQAGSGANVLTF. The CDR3 DNA reads TGTGCCTGTCAAGCGGGCTCTGGGGCCAACGTCCTGACTTTC.

This clonotype was picked up many times. The gene calls are TRBV30 and TRBJ1-1; 8 nucleotides agree with TRBD1. There are 15 residues in the CDR3. J was trimmed by 1 base and V by 0 bases; bases with no gene match: 4. From germline, CDR1 is GTSNPN and CDR2 SVGIG (reference sequence). CDR3 nucleotides: TGTGCCTGGAGTGTAGGTGGGACAGGGAACACTGAAGCTTTCTTT. Its translation: CAWSVGGTGNTEAFF.

This clonotype has a handful of counts. V is TRBV10-3 and J is TRBJ1-6; 7 bases match TRBD1. Unmatched junction bases numbered 4, after V lost 3 bases and J lost 8 bases. The CDR3 has 14 amino acids. Germline CDR1 reads ENHRY; CDR2 reads SYGVKD. The DNA for the CDR3 is TGTGCCATCAGTGAACGGGACAGAGATTCACCCCTCCACTTT. Translated: CAISERDRDSPLHF.

V usage is TRBV7-2 and J usage is TRBJ2-7; either TRBD1 or TRBD2 may fit D (6 bases each). CDR3 length equals 15 residues. Trimming cost V 1 base and J 2 bases, with 12 bases left between them. CDR1 and CDR2 from the germline V gene are SGHTA and FQGNSA. CDR3 sequence (DNA): TGTGCCAGCAGCTTAGAACAGGGAGGAGCCTACGAGCAGTACTTC. It is translated as CASSLEQGGAYEQYF.

This sequence joins TRBV5-1 and TRBJ2-7; D gene ambiguous. CDR1 and CDR2 from the germline V gene are SGHRS and YFSETQ. The CDR3 loop spans 14 amino acids. V dropped 5 bases and J dropped 2 bases, with 14 bases sitting between them. The DNA of the CDR3 is TGCGCCAGCAGATTAGCAGGTGGGGCCTACGAGCAGTACTTC. It translates to CASRLAGGAYEQYF.

This clonotype was observed a handful of times. The chain joins TRBV7-9 to TRBJ2-7; possibly TRBD1 for D (6 bases). V lost 3 bases, J lost 5 bases, and 11 bases lay in between. CDR3 size: 13 residues. CDR1 and CDR2 (germline): SEHNR, FQNEAQ (reference sequence). The CDR3: CASSFQGFDEQYF. As DNA, the CDR3 is TGTGCCAGCAGCTTTCAGGGGTTCGACGAGCAGTACTTC. The full variable domain, with the rest looked up from reference TRBV7-9 and TRBJ2-7, is DTGVSQNPRHKITKRGQNVTFRCDPISEHNRLYWYRQTLGQGPEFLTYFQNEAQLEKSRLLSDRFSAERPKGSFSTLEIQRTEQGDSAMYLCASSFQGFDEQYFGPGTRLTVT.

This clonotype has just a few counts. This sequence joins TRBV20-1 and TRBJ1-2, with D possibly matching TRBD1 (5 bases). The CDR3 spans 11 residues. The germline V gene has CDR1 DFQATT and CDR2 SNEGSKA (reference sequence). V lost 6 bases to trimming and J lost 4 bases, with 9 bases between them. CDR3 nucleotides: TGCAGTGCGACAGTTTTCTATGGCTACACCTTC. Its protein is CSATVFYGYTF.